This note documents a single TCR beta chain sequence. The antigen is not known. Sequencing relied on a cDNA template that was reverse transcribed from extracted RNA. The assay was immunoSEQ multiplex PCR, and TCRdb's table has in-frame clones only and misses some. Here the sample spans some 10,000 clones, around 63% being singletons. The data were taken from a study of CD8+ T cells in alopecia areata. As for the study in general: Oral tofacitinib, 5 to 10 mg twice daily, was given in an open-label trial.

Peripheral blood samples and lesional scalp punch biopsies were obtained from alopecia areata patients. The CDR3 runs to 17 residues. Germline V gives CDR1 ENHRY, CDR2 SYGVKD. V lost 0 bases and J lost 6; bases outside the gene matches: 10. Study-level points and caveats: The study also sequences resident alphabeta T cells of normal skin in scalp samples. Across lesional scalp, and particularly alopecia totalis/universalis, clonality surpassed that of normal scalp. Relative to mice, TCR sharing across patients was less clear, a difference possibly HLA-related.

The chain combines TRBV10-3 with TRBJ2-1; 8 bases are shared with TRBD2. Sequencing was done on a sample of skin. The receptor comes from a human donor with alopecia areata. As DNA, the CDR3 is TGTGCCATCAGTGAGTCTCCCTTACCGGGAGGGCCCAATGAGCAGTTCTTC. Residues: CAISESPLPGGPNEQFF.